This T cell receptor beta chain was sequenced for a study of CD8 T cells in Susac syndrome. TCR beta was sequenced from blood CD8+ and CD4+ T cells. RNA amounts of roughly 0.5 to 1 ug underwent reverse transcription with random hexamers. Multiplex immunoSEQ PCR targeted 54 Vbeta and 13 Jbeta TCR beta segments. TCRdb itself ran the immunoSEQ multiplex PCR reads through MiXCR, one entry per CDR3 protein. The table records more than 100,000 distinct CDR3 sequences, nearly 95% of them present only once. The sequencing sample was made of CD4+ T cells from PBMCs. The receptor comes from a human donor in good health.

The CDR3: CASSRDIYQPQHF. CDR3 coding DNA: TGTGCCAGCAGTCGGGACATTTATCAGCCCCAGCATTTT. V is TRBV28 and J is TRBJ1-5, with D perhaps TRBD1 (6 bases). The CDR3 runs 13 residues. Germline CDR1 and CDR2: MDHEN and SYDVKM. The ends were cut back, 5 bases at V and 5 bases at J, with 10 bases in the middle.